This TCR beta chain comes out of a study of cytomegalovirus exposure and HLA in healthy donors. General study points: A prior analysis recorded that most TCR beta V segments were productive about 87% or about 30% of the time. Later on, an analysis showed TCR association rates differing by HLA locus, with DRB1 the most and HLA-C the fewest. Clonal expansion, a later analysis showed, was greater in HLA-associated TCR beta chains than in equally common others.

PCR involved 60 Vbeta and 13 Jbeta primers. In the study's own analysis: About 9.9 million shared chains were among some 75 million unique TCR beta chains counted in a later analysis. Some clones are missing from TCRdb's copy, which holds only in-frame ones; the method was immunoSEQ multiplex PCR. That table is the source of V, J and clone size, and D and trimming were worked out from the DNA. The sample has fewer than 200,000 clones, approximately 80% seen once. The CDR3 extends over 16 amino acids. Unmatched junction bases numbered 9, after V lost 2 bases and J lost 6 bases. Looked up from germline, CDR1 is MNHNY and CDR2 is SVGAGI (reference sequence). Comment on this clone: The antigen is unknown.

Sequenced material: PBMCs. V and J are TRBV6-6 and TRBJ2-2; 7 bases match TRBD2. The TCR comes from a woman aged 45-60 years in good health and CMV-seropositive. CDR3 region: CASSYLAGRASGELFF. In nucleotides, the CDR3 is TGTGCCAGCAGTTACCTCGCGGGGAGGGCCTCCGGGGAGCTGTTTTTT.